The sequence of this T cell receptor (beta chain) was determined in a study of T cells in Graves' hyperthyroidism and ophthalmopathy. Study background: The blood sample was taken at first diagnosis, before treatment began. Study results and limitations: Ophthalmopathy was predicted by the model a median of roughly 6.6 months ahead of onset.

At least ten counts were recorded for this clonotype. The antigen remains unidentified. Amplified TCR beta CDR3 regions came from RNA transcripts. First-round RT-PCR targeting the TCR CDR3 was performed with the HTBI primer set. TCRdb recomputed calls from the multiplex PCR reads with MiXCR, one row per CDR3 protein. This sample carries 550,000 to 650,000 distinct CDR3 sequences, 14% of them seen once, and the ten largest clones take 14%. This CDR3 contains 15 residues. Losses at the gene ends were 2 bases for V and 6 bases for J; bases not matched to a gene: 8. The germline V gene encodes CDR1 SGHRS and CDR2 YFSETQ.

Sample: blood. This chain joins TRBV5-1 and TRBJ2-7; 10 positions agree with TRBD1. The receptor was derived from a woman between 40 and 55 years old with Graves' hyperthyroidism. The CDR3 DNA is TGCGCCAGCAGCTTTGTCGGACAGGGGGTCGGCGAGCAGTACTTC. Amino acids: CASSFVGQGVGEQYF.